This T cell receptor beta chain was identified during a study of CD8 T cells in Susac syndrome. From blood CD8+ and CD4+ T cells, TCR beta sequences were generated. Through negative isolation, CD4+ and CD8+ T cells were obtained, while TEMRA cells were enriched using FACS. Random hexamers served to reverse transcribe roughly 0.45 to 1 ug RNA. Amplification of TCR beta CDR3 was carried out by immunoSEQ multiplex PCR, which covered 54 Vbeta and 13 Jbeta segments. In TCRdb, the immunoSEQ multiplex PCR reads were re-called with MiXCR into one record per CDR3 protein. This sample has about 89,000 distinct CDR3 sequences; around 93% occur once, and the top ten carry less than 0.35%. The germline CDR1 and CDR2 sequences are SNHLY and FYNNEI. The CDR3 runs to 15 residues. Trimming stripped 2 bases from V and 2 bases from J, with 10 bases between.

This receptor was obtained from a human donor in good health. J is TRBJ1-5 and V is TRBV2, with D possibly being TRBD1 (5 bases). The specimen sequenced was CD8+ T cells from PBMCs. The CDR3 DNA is TGTGCCAGCAGTGAACGCAGGGTTGGCAATCAGCCCCAGCATTTT. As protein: CASSERRVGNQPQHF.